These T cell receptor beta chains were read from a single sample in a study of T cells after yellow fever vaccination. MiXCR was run by TCRdb on the 5' RACE reads, yielding one entry per CDR3 protein. This table holds 510,000 or so distinct CDR3 sequences, 15% to 20% found once. Sample: PBMCs, taken 15 days after the yellow fever booster vaccination. These receptors came from a man aged 25 to 40 who received the YFV17D yellow fever vaccine. Each CDR3 is given with its conserved first and last residue. D genes are given only for firm matches. Part of the rows lack a size; the others show once, few, many or a class for expanded clones.

>TRBV12-3/TRBV12-4|NA|TRBJ1-5|NA
CASSLRQLNRGNQPQHF
TGTGCCAGCAGTTTACGACAGCTTAATCGGGGCAATCAGCCCCAGCATTTT
>TRBV11-2|few|TRBJ2-1|TRBD2
CASSLVKRGDNEQFF
TGTGCCAGCAGCTTAGTAAAGCGGGGGGACAATGAGCAGTTCTTC
>TRBV5-1|NA|TRBJ2-7|NA
CASSLPSPYEQYF
TGCGCCAGCAGCTTACCAAGCCCCTACGAGCAGTACTTC
>TRBV25-1|NA|TRBJ2-1|NA
CASTPPGVVEQFF
TGTGCCAGCACTCCCCCCGGGGTGGTTGAGCAGTTCTTC
>TRBV12-3/TRBV12-4|few|TRBJ2-2|NA
CASPEGTGELFF
TGTGCCAGCCCAGAAGGCACCGGGGAGCTGTTTTTT
>TRBV7-2|NA|TRBJ2-7|TRBD2
CASSPTSGFSYEQYF
TGTGCCAGCAGTCCAACTAGCGGGTTTTCCTACGAGCAGTACTTC
>TRBV6-2/TRBV6-3|NA|TRBJ2-1|NA
CASSYSPGNEQFF
TGTGCCAGCAGTTACTCTCCCGGAAATGAGCAGTTCTTC
>TRBV6-1|NA|TRBJ2-1|NA
CASSELGGNEQFF
TGTGCCAGCAGTGAACTCGGGGGCAATGAGCAGTTCTTC
>TRBV13|few|TRBJ2-2|NA
CASSRRALSAGELFF
TGTGCCAGCAGCCGCCGGGCCCTAAGCGCCGGGGAGCTGTTTTTT
>TRBV12-3/TRBV12-4|NA|TRBJ2-7|TRBD2
CASRGLAKPYEQYF
TGTGCCAGCCGGGGACTAGCGAAGCCGTACGAGCAGTACTTC
>TRBV6-1|NA|TRBJ2-3|TRBD2
CASSKYGTSGSITDTQYF
TGTGCCAGCTCGAAATATGGGACTAGCGGGAGCATTACAGATACGCAGTATTTT
>TRBV18|NA|TRBJ2-7|TRBD1
CASSPGQGLQRAYEQYF
TGTGCCAGCTCACCAGGACAGGGCCTGCAGAGGGCCTACGAGCAGTACTTC
>TRBV14|NA|TRBJ1-2|NA
CASSLRQGNYGYTF
TGTGCCAGCAGCCTACGGCAGGGAAACTATGGCTACACCTTC
>TRBV6-2/TRBV6-3|NA|TRBJ2-7|TRBD2
CASSYAGGRGEQYF
TGTGCCAGCAGTTACGCGGGCGGGAGAGGCGAGCAGTACTTC
>TRBV12-3/TRBV12-4|NA|TRBJ2-7|NA
CASSKPMAPDVYEQYF
TGTGCCAGCAGCAAACCAATGGCGCCCGACGTTTACGAGCAGTACTTC
>TRBV12-3/TRBV12-4|few|TRBJ1-2|NA
CASSTLSRTYGYTF
TGTGCCAGCAGTACCCTTAGTAGGACGTATGGCTACACCTTC
>TRBV7-2|few|TRBJ2-5|NA
CASSLRPKETQYF
TGTGCCAGCAGCTTACGCCCCAAAGAGACCCAGTACTTC
>TRBV12-3/TRBV12-4|few|TRBJ2-1|NA
CASSFVRGGWYEQFF
TGTGCCAGCAGTTTCGTACGAGGAGGGTGGTATGAGCAGTTCTTC
>TRBV5-1|NA|TRBJ2-3|TRBD2
CASSLGLAGLSDTQYF
TGCGCCAGCAGCTTAGGACTAGCGGGATTGTCAGATACGCAGTATTTT
>TRBV19|few|TRBJ2-7|NA
CASSIRQGNEQYF
TGTGCCAGTAGTATAAGGCAGGGGAACGAGCAGTACTTC
>TRBV30|few|TRBJ2-7|NA
CAWSKGTDTYEQYF
TGTGCCTGGAGTAAAGGGACTGATACCTACGAGCAGTACTTC
>TRBV28|few|TRBJ2-1|NA
CASSLNQGSEQFF
TGTGCCAGCAGTTTAAATCAGGGTAGTGAGCAGTTCTTC
>TRBV28|NA|TRBJ2-7|NA
CASSPPGDRNYEQYF
TGTGCCAGCAGCCCTCCAGGGGATAGAAACTACGAGCAGTACTTC
>TRBV19|many|TRBJ2-1|NA
CASRIAGNTYNEQFF
TGTGCCAGTAGGATTGCGGGAAACACCTACAATGAGCAGTTCTTC
>TRBV18|few|TRBJ1-1|NA
CASWTGGNTEAFF
TGTGCCAGCTGGACCGGGGGGAACACTGAAGCTTTCTTT
>TRBV3-1|few|TRBJ2-5|TRBD2
CASSLTGLPQETQYF
TGTGCCAGCAGCCTAACGGGACTACCACAAGAGACCCAGTACTTC